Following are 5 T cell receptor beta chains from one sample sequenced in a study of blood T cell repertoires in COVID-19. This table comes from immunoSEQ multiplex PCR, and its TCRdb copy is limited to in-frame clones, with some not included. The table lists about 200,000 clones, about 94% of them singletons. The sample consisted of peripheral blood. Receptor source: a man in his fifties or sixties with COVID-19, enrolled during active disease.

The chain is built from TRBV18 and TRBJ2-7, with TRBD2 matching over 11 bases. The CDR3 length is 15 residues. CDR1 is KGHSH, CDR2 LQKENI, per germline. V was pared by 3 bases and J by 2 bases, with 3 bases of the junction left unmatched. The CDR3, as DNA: TGTGCCAGCTCACCGGGGACTAGCGGACCCTACGAGCAGTACTTC. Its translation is CASSPGTSGPYEQYF.

The CDR3 is CASSVVAGVGNTIYF. CDR3 nucleotides: TGTGCCAGCAGCGTAGTAGCAGGGGTCGGAAACACCATATATTTT. The chain recombines TRBV9 with TRBJ1-3, with D possibly being TRBD1 (6 bases). The germline gives CDR1 SGDLS, CDR2 YYNGEE. Trimming left V 0 bases short and J 4 bases short, with 11 bases between. This CDR3 has 15 amino acids.

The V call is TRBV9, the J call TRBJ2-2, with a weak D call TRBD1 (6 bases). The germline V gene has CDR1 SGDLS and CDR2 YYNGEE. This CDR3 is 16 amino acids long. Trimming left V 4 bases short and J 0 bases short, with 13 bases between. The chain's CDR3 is CASSRLQGTNTGELFF. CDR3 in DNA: TGTGCCAGCAGCAGGCTCCAGGGGACGAACACCGGGGAGCTGTTTTTT.

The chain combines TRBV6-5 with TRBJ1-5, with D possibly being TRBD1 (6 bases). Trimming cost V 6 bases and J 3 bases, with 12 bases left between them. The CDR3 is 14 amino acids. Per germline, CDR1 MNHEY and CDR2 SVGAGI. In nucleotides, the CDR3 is TGTGCCAGCAGGCTAGGGGGTCTCAATCAGCCCCAGCATTTT. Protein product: CASRLGGLNQPQHF.

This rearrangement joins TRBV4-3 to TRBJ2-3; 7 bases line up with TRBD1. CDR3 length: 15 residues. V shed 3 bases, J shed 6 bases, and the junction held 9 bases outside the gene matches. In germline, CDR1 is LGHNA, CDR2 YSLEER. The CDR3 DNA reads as TGCGCCAGCAGCCAGGAAGGACAGGCGAAGGATACGCAGTATTTT. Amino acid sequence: CASSQEGQAKDTQYF.